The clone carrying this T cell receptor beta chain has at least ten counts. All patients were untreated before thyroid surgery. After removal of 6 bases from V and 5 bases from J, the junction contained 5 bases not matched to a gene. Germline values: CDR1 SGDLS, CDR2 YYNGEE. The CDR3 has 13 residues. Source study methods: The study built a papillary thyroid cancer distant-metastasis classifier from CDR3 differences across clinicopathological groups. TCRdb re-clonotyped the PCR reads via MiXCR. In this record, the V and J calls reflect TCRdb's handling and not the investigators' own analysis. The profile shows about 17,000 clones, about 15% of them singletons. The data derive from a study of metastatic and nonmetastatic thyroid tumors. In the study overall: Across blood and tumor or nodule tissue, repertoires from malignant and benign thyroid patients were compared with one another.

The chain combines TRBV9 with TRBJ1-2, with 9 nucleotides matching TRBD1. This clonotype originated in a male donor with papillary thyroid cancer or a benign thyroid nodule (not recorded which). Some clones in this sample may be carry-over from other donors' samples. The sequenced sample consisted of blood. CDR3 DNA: TGTGCCAGCACCATGACAGGGGGATATGGCTACACCTTC. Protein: CASTMTGGYGYTF.